A single sample is the source of the 19 T cell receptor beta chains below, sequenced in a study of blood T cells in healthy people across ages. Primed by a sample-barcoded 5' primer and a J-beta primer mix, a second PCR proceeded for 7 to 11 cycles. TCRdb reprocessed the 5' RACE reads via MiXCR and lists one record per CDR3 protein. The sample lists around 820,000 distinct CDR3 sequences; just under 25% were seen once. The same data also went into a second study, on T cells of mothers and their children.

Sequencing was carried out using blood. The receptors come from a boy aged 10-17 years in good health.

This clonotype was recorded a few times. The CDR3 DNA reads as TGCAGCGTTGAAATGGGTAGCTATGGCTACACCTTC. It codes for CSVEMGSYGYTF. This chain joins TRBV29-1 and TRBJ1-2; D is undetermined. V shed 2 bases and J shed 4 bases, with 8 bases lying between them. This CDR3 has 12 amino acids. Germline lookup yields CDR1 SQVTM and CDR2 ANQGSEA.

This clonotype has a handful of counts. This rearrangement joins TRBV20-1 to TRBJ2-1, with 8 bases identical to TRBD2. The CDR3 loop spans 15 amino acids. J gave up 0 bases and V 3 bases, and 4 bases lay outside the gene matches. CDR1 and CDR2 from the germline V gene are DFQATT and SNEGSKA (reference sequence). CDR3 in DNA: TGCAGTGCTAGGAGACTAGCGAGCTCCTACAATGAGCAGTTCTTC. Translation gives CSARRLASSYNEQFF.

This rearrangement joins TRBV29-1 to TRBJ1-2, with 9 bases fitting TRBD1. The CDR3 loop spans 15 amino acids. The V and J ends lost 0 bases and 5 bases, in that order; junction bases with no gene match: 7. Germline lookup yields CDR1 SQVTM and CDR2 ANQGSEA. CDR3 sequence: CSVEETQGAFYGYTF. The CDR3 nucleotides read TGCAGCGTTGAAGAAACACAGGGGGCATTTTATGGCTACACCTTC.

The chain has TRBV5-6 and TRBJ2-5, with TRBD2 identical over 10 bases. Losses at the gene ends were 0 bases for V and 2 bases for J; bases not matched to a gene: 4. Germline V gives CDR1 SGHDT, CDR2 YYEEEE. CDR3 length equals 16 residues. CDR3 bases: TGTGCCAGCAGCTTGGAGGGACTAGCGTCTCAAGAGACCCAGTACTTC. Its protein product is CASSLEGLASQETQYF.

The gene calls are TRBV13 and TRBJ2-5; a weak D match, TRBD2 (6 bases). The J call could be wrong; TRBJ2-7 is a better fit for the DNA end. Germline-derived CDR1 and CDR2 are PRHDT and FYEKMQ (reference sequence). The CDR3 loop spans 14 amino acids. Here the CDR3 reads CASSRERVYYEQYF. The CDR3 bases are TGTGCCAGCAGCAGAGAGCGGGTATACTACGAGCAGTACTTC.

V usage is TRBV7-2 and J usage is TRBJ2-1; D tentatively reads TRBD1 or TRBD2 (5 bases each). This CDR3 contains 16 residues. In germline, CDR1 is SGHTA, CDR2 FQGNSA. Trimming removed 0 bases at V and 8 bases at J, with 17 bases between. The CDR3 DNA reads TGTGCCAGCAGCTTAGCGGGGACGGGCCGGGGATATGAGCAGTTCTTC. As protein: CASSLAGTGRGYEQFF.

This chain links TRBV7-2 with TRBJ2-1, with 9 nucleotides matching TRBD2. The J segment lost 4 bases and the V segment lost 2 bases, leaving 6 bases of the junction unmatched. CDR3 length: 16 residues. Looked up from germline, CDR1 is SGHTA and CDR2 is FQGNSA. CDR3 sequence (DNA): TGTGCCAGCAGCTTATGGGGGCGGGAGGGTTACAATGAGCAGTTCTTC. It specifies CASSLWGREGYNEQFF.

There are a few counts of this clonotype. This chain joins TRBV20-1 and TRBJ1-3; D remains ambiguous. The CDR3 runs to 17 residues. The V gene's germline CDR1 is DFQATT and CDR2 SNEGSKA (reference sequence). V lost 0 bases and J 6 bases, leaving 21 bases between the germline ends. In nucleotides, the CDR3 is TGCAGTGCTAGAGATCATTTAGGCCCCCGAGGCGAAAACACCATATATTTT. This codes for CSARDHLGPRGENTIYF.

The chain is built from TRBV4-3 and TRBJ2-1; TRBD2 matches at 7 bases. From germline, CDR1 is LGHNA and CDR2 YSLEER. The CDR3 spans 15 residues. V lost 3 bases, J lost 3 bases, and 5 bases stayed unmatched. The CDR3 reads CASSHSAGYYNEQFF. The CDR3 DNA is TGCGCCAGCAGCCATTCAGCGGGATACTACAATGAGCAGTTCTTC.

The gene calls are TRBV9 and TRBJ2-3; 11 bases line up with TRBD2. The V segment lost 3 bases and the J segment 2 bases; nucleotides outside the gene matches: 5. CDR1 and CDR2 from the germline V gene are SGDLS and YYNGEE. The length of the CDR3 is 16 residues. DNA of the CDR3: TGTGCCAGCAGCGACGCTAGCGGGGGGTCCACAGATACGCAGTATTTT. This codes for CASSDASGGSTDTQYF.

The V and J genes are TRBV7-3 and TRBJ2-5, with 16 bases fitting TRBD2. The CDR3 runs to 17 residues. Germline loops: CDR1 SGHTA, CDR2 FQGTGA. Losses at the gene ends were 5 bases for V and 2 bases for J; bases not matched to a gene: 5. CDR3 region: CASSLGLAGGGQETQYF. DNA for the CDR3: TGTGCCAGCAGCCTGGGACTAGCGGGAGGGGGGCAAGAGACCCAGTACTTC.

V is TRBV28 and J is TRBJ2-3; 8 bases align to TRBD2. V gave up 5 bases and J gave up 3 bases; unmatched junction bases: 13. CDR3 length: 17 amino acids. CDR1 is MDHEN, CDR2 SYDVKM, per germline. The CDR3 bases are TGTGCCAGCAGTCCCTTAAAAGCGGGAGTGGGGACAGATACGCAGTATTTT. It specifies CASSPLKAGVGTDTQYF.

This chain connects TRBV15 to TRBJ2-5, with D unresolved. Trimming left V 0 bases short and J 7 bases short, with 18 bases between. The CDR3 has 16 residues. Germline CDR1 LNHNV, CDR2 YYDKDF (reference sequence). The CDR3: CATSRDQAVGLGTQYF. For the CDR3, the DNA is TGTGCCACCAGCAGAGATCAAGCAGTGGGTCTTGGGACCCAGTACTTC.

The J gene is TRBJ2-1, the V gene TRBV20-1; 12 bases agree with TRBD2. Germline CDR1 is DFQATT and CDR2 is SNEGSKA (reference sequence). The CDR3 is 17 residues long. V was pared by 6 bases and J by 2 bases, with 11 bases of the junction left unmatched. The CDR3, as DNA: TGCAGTGCCCCGGGACTAGCGGGCCCTGCAACCTACAATGAGCAGTTCTTC. It is translated as CSAPGLAGPATYNEQFF.

This clonotype was counted only a few times. The chain links TRBV27 to TRBJ1-4, with D tentatively TRBD1 (5 bases). The V gene lost 3 bases and the J gene lost 6 bases, with 23 bases spanning the gap. The CDR3 has 18 residues. Germline assignment: CDR1 MNHEY and CDR2 SMNVEV (reference sequence). Here the CDR3 DNA reads TGTGCCAGCAGTTTCGGTGGTCGGGGGATGTATCCCGATGAAAAACTGTTTTTT. Residues: CASSFGGRGMYPDEKLFF.

This clonotype is a singleton in its sample. DNA for the CDR3: TGTGCCAGCATTCCGACAGGGGAGCCCGGGGAGCTGTTTTTT. Its translation: CASIPTGEPGELFF. The rearrangement uses TRBV25-1 and TRBJ2-2, with 8 bases matching TRBD1. The CDR3 runs to 14 residues. Trimming took 7 bases from V and 6 from J; bases not matched to a gene: 7. Germline assignment: CDR1 MGHDK and CDR2 SYGVNS. Based on the CDR3 plus reference TRBV25-1 and TRBJ2-2, the full variable domain is EADIYQTPRYLVIGTGKKITLECSQTMGHDKMYWYQQDPGMELHLIHYSYGVNSTEKGDLSSESTVSRIRTEHFPLTLESARPSHTSQYLCASIPTGEPGELFFGEGSRLTVL.

The V and J genes are TRBV24-1 and TRBJ2-6; D is uncertain. V gave up 4 bases and J gave up 0 bases, with 12 bases separating them. Germline-derived CDR1 and CDR2 are KGHDR and SFDVKD. CDR3 length equals 17 residues. The CDR3 here is CATSEGSYISGANVLTF. The CDR3 DNA reads as TGTGCCACCAGTGAGGGCTCCTACATCTCTGGGGCCAACGTCCTGACTTTC.

The sample holds a few counts of this clonotype. This sequence joins TRBV6-1 and TRBJ1-2; 8 bases map to TRBD1. The CDR3 runs 16 residues. J gave up 10 bases and V 6 bases, and 19 bases lay outside the gene matches. Germline CDR1 MNHNS, CDR2 SASEGT. This CDR3 is CASSRDRQASALDYTF. DNA of the CDR3: TGTGCCAGCAGCCGGGACAGGCAAGCCAGCGCTCTTGACTACACCTTC.

This clonotype was observed a few times. The chain combines TRBV20-1 with TRBJ2-6; D gene ambiguous. Germline V lookup: CDR1 DFQATT, CDR2 SNEGSKA (reference sequence). V was pared by 6 bases and J by 2 bases, with 17 bases between. The CDR3 contains 16 residues. This CDR3 is CSAGGQSSTGANVLTF. The CDR3 DNA follows: TGCAGTGCGGGTGGGCAGTCCTCCACTGGGGCCAACGTCCTGACTTTC.